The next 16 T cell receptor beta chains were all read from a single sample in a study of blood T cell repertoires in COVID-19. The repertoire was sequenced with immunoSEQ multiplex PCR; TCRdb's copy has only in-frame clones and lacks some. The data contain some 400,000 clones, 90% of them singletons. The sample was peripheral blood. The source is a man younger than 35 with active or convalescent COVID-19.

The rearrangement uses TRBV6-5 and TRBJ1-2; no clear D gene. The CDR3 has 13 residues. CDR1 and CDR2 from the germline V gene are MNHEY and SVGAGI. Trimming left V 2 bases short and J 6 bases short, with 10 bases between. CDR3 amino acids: CASSYTRSDGYTF. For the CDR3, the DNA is TGTGCCAGCAGTTACACGCGGTCGGATGGCTACACCTTC.

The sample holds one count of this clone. The CDR3 here is CASSLGAGSGVDEQYF. CDR3 sequence (DNA): TGTGCCAGCAGCTTGGGTGCAGGTTCGGGGGTCGACGAGCAGTACTTC. The chain employs TRBV5-8 and TRBJ2-7, with D possibly being TRBD2 (6 bases). Deletions cut 0 bases from V and 5 bases from J, with 18 bases between. CDR3 length: 16 residues. Germline V gives CDR1 SGHTS, CDR2 YDEGEE.

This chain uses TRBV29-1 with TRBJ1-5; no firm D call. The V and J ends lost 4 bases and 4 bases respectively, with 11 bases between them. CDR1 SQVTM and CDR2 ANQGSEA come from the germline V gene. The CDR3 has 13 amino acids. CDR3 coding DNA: TGCAGCGTTGGGCCAGGCCCGAATCAGCCCCAGCATTTT. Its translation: CSVGPGPNQPQHF.

This chain's CDR3 is CASSYAATSTDTQYF. The CDR3 DNA reads TGTGCCAGCAGTTACGCGGCTACCAGCACAGATACGCAGTATTTT. The chain carries TRBV6-5 and TRBJ2-3, with D unclear. Germline V gene data show CDR1 as MNHEY and CDR2 as SVGAGI. CDR3 length: 15 amino acids. V was clipped by 2 bases and J by 0 bases, with 9 bases between them.

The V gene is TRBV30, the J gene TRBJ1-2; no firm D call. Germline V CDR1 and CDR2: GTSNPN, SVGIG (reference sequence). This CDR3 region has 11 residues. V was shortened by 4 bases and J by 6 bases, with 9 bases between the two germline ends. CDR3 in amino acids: CAWISGNGYTF. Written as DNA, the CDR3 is TGTGCCTGGATATCAGGAAATGGCTACACCTTC.

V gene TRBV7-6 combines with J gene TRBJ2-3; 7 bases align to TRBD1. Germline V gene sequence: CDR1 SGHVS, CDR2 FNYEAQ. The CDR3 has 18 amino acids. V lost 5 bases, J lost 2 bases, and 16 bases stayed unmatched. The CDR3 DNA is TGTGCCAGCAGCCAACCGCCGGGACAGCTGGGGGTCACAGATACGCAGTATTTT. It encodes CASSQPPGQLGVTDTQYF.

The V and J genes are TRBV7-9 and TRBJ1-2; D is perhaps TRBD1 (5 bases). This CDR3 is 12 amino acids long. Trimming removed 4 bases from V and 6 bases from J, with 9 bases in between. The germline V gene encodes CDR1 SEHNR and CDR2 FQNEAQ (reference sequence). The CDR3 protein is CASSSIQDGYTF. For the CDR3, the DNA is TGTGCCAGCAGCTCAATACAGGATGGCTACACCTTC.

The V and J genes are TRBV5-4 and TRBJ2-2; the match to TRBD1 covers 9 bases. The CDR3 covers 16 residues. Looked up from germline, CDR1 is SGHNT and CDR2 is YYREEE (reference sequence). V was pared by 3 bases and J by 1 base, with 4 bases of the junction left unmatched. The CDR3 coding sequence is TGTGCCAGCAGCTCCGGGACAGGGATGAACACCGGGGAGCTGTTTTTT. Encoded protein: CASSSGTGMNTGELFF.

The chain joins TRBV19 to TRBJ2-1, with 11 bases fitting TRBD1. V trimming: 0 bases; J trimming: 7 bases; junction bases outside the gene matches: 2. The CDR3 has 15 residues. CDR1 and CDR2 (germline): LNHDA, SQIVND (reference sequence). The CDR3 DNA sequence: TGTGCCAGTAGTATAGATGGGACAGGGGGTAATGAGCAGTTCTTC. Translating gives CASSIDGTGGNEQFF.

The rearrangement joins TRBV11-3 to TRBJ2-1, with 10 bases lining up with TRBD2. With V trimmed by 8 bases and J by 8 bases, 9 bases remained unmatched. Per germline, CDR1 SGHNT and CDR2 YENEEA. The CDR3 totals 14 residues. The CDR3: CASAPAGGPYEQFF. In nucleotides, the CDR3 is TGTGCCAGCGCTCCAGCGGGGGGGCCCTATGAGCAGTTCTTC.

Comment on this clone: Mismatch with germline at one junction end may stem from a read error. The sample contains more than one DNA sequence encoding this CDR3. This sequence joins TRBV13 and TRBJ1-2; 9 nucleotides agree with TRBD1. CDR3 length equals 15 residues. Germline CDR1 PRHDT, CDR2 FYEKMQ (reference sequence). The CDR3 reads CASSLTGQGNYGYTF. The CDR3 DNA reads TGTGCCAGTAGCTTAACGGGACAGGGAAACTATGGCTACACCTTC.

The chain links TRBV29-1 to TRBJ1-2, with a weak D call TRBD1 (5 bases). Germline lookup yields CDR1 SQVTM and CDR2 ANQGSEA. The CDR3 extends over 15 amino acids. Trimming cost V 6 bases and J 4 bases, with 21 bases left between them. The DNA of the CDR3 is TGCAGCGTCGGGGGAACATCCTTCGGGGGCTATGGCTACACCTTC. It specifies CSVGGTSFGGYGYTF.

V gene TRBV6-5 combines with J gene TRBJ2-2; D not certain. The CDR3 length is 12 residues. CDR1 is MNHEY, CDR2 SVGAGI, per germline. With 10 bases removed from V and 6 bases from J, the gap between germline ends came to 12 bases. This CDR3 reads CATLSIPGELFF. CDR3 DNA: TGTGCCACCCTCAGTATTCCCGGGGAGCTGTTTTTT.

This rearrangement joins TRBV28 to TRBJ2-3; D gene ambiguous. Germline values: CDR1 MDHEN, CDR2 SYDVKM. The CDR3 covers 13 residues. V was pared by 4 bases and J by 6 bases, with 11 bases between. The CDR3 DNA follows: TGTGCCAGCAGTTCCCCCCCACACGATACGCAGTATTTT. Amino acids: CASSSPPHDTQYF.

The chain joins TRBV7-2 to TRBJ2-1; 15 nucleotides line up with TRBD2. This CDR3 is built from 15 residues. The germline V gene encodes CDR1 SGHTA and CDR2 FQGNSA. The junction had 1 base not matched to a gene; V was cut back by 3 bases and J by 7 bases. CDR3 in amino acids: CASSFGLAGGNEQFF. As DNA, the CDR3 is TGTGCCAGCAGCTTCGGACTAGCGGGAGGGAATGAGCAGTTCTTC. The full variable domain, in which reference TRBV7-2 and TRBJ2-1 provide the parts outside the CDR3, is GAGVSQSPSNKVTEKGKDVELRCDPISGHTALYWYRQSLGQGLEFLIYFQGNSAPDKSGLPSDRFSAERTGGSVSTLTIQRTQQEDSAVYLCASSFGLAGGNEQFFGPGTRLTVL.

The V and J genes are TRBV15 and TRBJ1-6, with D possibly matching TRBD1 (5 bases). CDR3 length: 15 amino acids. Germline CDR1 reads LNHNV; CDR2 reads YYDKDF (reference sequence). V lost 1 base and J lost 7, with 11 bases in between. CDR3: CATSRGFQGNSPLHF. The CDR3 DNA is TGTGCCACCAGCAGAGGGTTTCAGGGAAATTCACCCCTCCACTTT.